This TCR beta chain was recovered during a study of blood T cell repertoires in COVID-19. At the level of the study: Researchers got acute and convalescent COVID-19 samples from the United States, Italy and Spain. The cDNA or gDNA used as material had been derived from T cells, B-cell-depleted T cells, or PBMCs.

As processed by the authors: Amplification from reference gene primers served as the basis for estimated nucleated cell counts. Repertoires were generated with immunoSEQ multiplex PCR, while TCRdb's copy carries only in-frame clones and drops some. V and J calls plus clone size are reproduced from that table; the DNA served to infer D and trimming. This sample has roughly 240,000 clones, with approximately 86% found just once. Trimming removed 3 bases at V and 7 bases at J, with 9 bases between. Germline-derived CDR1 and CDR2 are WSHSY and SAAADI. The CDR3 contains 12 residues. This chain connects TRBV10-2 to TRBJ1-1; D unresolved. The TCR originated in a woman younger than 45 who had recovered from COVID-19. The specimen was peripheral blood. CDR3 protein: CASSEAGLEAFF. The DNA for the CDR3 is TGCGCCAGCAGTGAAGCGGGTCTTGAAGCTTTCTTT.